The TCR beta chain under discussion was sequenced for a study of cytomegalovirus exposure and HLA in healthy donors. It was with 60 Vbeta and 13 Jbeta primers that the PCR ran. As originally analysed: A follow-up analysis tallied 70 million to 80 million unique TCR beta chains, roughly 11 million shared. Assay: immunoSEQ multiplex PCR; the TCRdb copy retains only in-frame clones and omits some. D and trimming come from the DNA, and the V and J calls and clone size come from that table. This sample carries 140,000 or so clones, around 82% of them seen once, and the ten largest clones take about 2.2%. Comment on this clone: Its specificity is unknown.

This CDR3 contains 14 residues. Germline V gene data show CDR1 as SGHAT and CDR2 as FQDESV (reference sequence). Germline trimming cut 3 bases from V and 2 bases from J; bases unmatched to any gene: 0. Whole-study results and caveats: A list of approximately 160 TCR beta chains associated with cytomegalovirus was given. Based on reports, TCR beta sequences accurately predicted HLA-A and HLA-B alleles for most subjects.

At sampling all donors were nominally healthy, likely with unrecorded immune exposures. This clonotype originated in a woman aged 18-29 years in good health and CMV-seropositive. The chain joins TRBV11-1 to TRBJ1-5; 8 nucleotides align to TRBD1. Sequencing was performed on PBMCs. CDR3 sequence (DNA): TGTGCCAGCAGCTTGACAGGGGGCAATCAGCCCCAGCATTTT. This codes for CASSLTGGNQPQHF.